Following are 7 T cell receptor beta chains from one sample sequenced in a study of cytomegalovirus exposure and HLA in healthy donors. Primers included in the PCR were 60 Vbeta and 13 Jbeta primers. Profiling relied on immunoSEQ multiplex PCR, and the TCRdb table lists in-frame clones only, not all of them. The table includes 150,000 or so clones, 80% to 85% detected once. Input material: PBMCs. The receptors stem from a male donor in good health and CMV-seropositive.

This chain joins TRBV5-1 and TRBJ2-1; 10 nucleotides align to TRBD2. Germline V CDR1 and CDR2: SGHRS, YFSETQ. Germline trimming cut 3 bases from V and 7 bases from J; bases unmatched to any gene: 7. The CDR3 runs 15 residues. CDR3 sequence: CASSWSGLAQNEQFF. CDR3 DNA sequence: TGCGCCAGCAGCTGGTCGGGACTAGCGCAAAATGAGCAGTTCTTC.

CDR3 loop: CAISGQISGANVLTF. CDR3 DNA sequence: TGTGCCATCAGTGGACAGATCTCTGGGGCCAACGTCCTGACTTTC. The gene calls are TRBV10-3 and TRBJ2-6, with D tentatively TRBD1 (5 bases). The V and J ends lost 4 bases and 0 bases respectively, with 7 bases between them. The V gene's germline CDR1 is ENHRY and CDR2 SYGVKD. There are 15 residues in the CDR3.

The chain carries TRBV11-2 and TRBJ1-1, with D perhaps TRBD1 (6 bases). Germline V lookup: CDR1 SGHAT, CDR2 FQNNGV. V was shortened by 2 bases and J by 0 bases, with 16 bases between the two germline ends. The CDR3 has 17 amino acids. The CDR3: CASSLRGGGNMNTEAFF. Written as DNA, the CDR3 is TGTGCCAGCAGCTTAAGAGGGGGGGGGAACATGAACACTGAAGCTTTCTTT.

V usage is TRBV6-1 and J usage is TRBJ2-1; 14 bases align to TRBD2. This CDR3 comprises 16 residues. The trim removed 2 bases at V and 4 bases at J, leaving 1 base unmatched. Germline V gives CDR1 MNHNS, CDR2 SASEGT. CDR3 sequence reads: CASSEWTSGRYNEQFF. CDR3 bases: TGTGCCAGCAGTGAATGGACTAGCGGGAGGTACAATGAGCAGTTCTTC.

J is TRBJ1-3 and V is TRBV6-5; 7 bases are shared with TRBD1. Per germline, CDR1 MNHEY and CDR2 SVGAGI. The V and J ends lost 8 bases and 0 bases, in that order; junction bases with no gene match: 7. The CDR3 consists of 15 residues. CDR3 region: CASPSDRYSGNTIYF. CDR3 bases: TGTGCCAGCCCCTCGGACAGGTACTCTGGAAACACCATATATTTT.

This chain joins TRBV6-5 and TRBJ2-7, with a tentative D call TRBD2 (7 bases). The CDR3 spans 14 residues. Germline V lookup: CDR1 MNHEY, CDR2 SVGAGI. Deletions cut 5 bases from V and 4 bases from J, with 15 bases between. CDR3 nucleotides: TGTGCCAGCAGTCCCGAAGGGGGGGCTTACGAGCAGTACTTC. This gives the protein CASSPEGGAYEQYF.

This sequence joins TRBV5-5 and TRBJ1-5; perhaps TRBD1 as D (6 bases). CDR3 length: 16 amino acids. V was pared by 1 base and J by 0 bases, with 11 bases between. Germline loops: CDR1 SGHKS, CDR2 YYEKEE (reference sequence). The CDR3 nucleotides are TGTGCCAGCAGCTTGTCAGGGGCTTATAGCAATCAGCCCCAGCATTTT. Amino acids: CASSLSGAYSNQPQHF.